The clone carrying this T cell receptor beta chain was seen a few times. One entry per CDR3 protein, called by TCRdb with MiXCR from the RT-PCR reads. The table lists approximately 480,000 distinct CDR3 sequences, 9.5% to 13% of them singletons. Germline loops: CDR1 DFQATT, CDR2 SNEGSKA (reference sequence). There are 14 residues in the CDR3. V lost 0 bases and J lost 4, with 13 bases in between. The data belong to a study of response to subunit inactivated influenza vaccine. This rearrangement joins TRBV20-1 to TRBJ2-7; D may be TRBD1 (5 bases). The sequence was collected from a man between 50 and 59 years old who received an inactivated influenza vaccine. The sample in question was PBMCs from blood, obtained roughly 45 days after vaccination. CDR3 in amino acids: CSARDQGQEYEQYF. The DNA of the CDR3 is TGCAGTGCTAGAGATCAGGGCCAGGAGTACGAGCAGTACTTC.